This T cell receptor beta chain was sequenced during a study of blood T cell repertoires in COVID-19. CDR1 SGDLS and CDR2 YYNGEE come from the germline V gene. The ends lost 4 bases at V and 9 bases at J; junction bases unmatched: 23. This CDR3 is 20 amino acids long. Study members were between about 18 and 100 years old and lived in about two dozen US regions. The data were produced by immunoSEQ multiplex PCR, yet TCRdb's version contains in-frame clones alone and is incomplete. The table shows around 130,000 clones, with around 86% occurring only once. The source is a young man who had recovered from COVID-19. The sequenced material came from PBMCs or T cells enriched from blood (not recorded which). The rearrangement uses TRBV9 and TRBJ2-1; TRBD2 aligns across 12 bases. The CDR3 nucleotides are TGTGCCAGCAGCCCGAGAGGGACCCGACTAGCGGGGGTTATACCGGGTGAGCAGTTCTTC. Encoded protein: CASSPRGTRLAGVIPGEQFF.